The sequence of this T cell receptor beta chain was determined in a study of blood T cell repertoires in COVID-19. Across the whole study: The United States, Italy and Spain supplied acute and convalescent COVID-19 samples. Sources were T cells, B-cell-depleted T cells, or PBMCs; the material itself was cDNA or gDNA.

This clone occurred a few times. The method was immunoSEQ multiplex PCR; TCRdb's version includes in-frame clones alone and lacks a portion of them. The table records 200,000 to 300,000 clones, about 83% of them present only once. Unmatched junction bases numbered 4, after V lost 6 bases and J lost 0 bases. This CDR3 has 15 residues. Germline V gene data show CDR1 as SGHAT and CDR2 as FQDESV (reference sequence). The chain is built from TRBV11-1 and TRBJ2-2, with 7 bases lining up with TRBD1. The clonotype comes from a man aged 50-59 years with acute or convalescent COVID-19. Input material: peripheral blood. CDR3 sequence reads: CASRNQGANTGELFF. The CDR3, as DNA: TGTGCCAGCAGAAACCAGGGGGCGAACACCGGGGAGCTGTTTTTT.